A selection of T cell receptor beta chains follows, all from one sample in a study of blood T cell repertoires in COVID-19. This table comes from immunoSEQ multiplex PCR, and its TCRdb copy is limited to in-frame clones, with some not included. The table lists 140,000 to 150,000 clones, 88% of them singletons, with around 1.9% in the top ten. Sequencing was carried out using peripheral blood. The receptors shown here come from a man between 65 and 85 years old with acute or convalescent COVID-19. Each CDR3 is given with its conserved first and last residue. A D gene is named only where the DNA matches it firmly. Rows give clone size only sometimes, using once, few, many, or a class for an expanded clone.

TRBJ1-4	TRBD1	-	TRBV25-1	CASSGQTGIRSEKLFF	TGTGCCAGCAGTGGACAGACAGGGATACGGTCCGAAAAACTGTTTTTT
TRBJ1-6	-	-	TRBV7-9	CASSLAGASNSPLHF	TGTGCCAGCAGCTTAGCAGGGGCAAGTAATTCACCCCTCCACTTT
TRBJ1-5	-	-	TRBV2	CASTGVGNQPQHF	TGTGCCAGCACGGGGGTCGGAAATCAGCCCCAGCATTTT
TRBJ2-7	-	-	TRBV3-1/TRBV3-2	CASSLQGSYEQYF	TGTGCCAGCAGCCTACAGGGTTCCTACGAGCAGTACTTC
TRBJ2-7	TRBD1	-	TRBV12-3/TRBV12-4	CASSSTGYEQYF	TGTGCCAGCAGTTCGACAGGGTACGAGCAGTACTTC
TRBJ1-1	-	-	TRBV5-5	CASSLGSSMNTEAFF	TGTGCCAGCAGCTTGGGCAGTTCCATGAACACTGAAGCTTTCTTT
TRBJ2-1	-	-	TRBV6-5	CASLRMDSGNEQFF	TGTGCCAGCCTCCGAATGGATAGCGGCAATGAGCAGTTCTTC
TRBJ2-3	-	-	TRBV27	CASSIYGERTDTQYF	TGTGCCAGCAGTATATACGGGGAAAGGACAGATACGCAGTATTTT
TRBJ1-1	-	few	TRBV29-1	CSVQVGYTEAFF	TGCAGCGTTCAGGTAGGATACACTGAAGCTTTCTTT
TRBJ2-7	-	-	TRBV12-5	CASGRGQTSYEQYF	TGTGCTAGTGGCCGAGGACAGACGTCCTACGAGCAGTACTTC
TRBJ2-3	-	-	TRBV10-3	CAISAEDTQYF	TGTGCCATCAGTGCCGAGGATACGCAGTATTTT
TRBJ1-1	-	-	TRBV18	CASRSTVNTEAFF	TGTGCCAGCAGATCGACAGTTAACACTGAAGCTTTCTTT
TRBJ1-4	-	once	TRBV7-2	CASSLVGRSNEKLFF	TGTGCCAGCAGCTTAGTTGGCAGATCTAATGAAAAACTGTTTTTT
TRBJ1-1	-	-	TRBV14	CASSSQVNTEAFF	TGTGCCAGCAGCTCTCAGGTTAACACTGAAGCTTTCTTT
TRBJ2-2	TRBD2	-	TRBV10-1	CASSESVASGNTGELFF	TGCGCCAGCAGTGAGTCGGTGGCTAGCGGTAACACCGGGGAGCTGTTTTTT
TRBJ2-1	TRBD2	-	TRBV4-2	CASSPGTSGSNEQFF	TGTGCCAGCAGCCCCGGGACTAGCGGGAGCAATGAGCAGTTCTTC
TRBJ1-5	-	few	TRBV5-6	CASSASGVVDNQPQHF	TGTGCCAGCAGCGCGAGCGGAGTCGTTGACAATCAGCCCCAGCATTTT
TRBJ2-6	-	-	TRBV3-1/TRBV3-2	CASSHRDSAWANVLTF	TGTGCCAGCAGCCACCGGGACTCCGCCTGGGCCAACGTCCTGACTTTC
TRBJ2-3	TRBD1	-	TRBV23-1	CASSQSGDRGPDTQYF	TGCGCCAGCAGTCAATCCGGGGACAGGGGGCCAGATACGCAGTATTTT
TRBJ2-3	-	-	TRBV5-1	CASSLREAGPTDTQYF	TGCGCCAGCAGCTTGAGGGAGGCAGGGCCCACAGATACGCAGTATTTT
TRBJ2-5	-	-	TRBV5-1	CASSFRQGGETQYF	TGCGCCAGCAGCTTTAGGCAGGGCGGCGAGACCCAGTACTTC
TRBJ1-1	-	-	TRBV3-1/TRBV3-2	CASSQLTENTEAFF	TGTGCCAGCAGCCAACTGACAGAGAACACTGAAGCTTTCTTT
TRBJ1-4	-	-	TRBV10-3	CATRSGGSGEKLFF	TGTGCCACCCGCAGTGGGGGGTCGGGTGAAAAACTGTTTTTT
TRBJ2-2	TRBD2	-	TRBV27	CASSLSISGLTSLNTGELFF	TGTGCCAGCAGTTTATCGATCTCGGGACTAACTTCTTTGAACACCGGGGAGCTGTTTTTT
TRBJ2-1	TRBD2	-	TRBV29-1	CSVDGRAGEQFF	TGCAGCGTTGACGGGAGGGCCGGTGAGCAGTTCTTC
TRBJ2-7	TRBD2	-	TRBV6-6	CASSYAAGGPYEQYF	TGTGCCAGCAGTTACGCGGCGGGGGGGCCCTACGAGCAGTACTTC
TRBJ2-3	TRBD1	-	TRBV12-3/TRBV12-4	CASSLEGQGPQYF	TGTGCCAGCAGTTTAGAGGGACAGGGGCCGCAGTATTTT
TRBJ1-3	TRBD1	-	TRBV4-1	CASSRGQALSSGNTIYF	TGCGCCAGCAGCCGGGGACAGGCGTTAAGCTCTGGAAACACCATATATTTT
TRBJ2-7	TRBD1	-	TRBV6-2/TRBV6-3	CASSYYRDREREQYF	TGTGCCAGCAGTTATTATCGGGACAGGGAAAGGGAGCAGTACTTC
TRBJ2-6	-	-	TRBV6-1	CASSEEEGSGANVLTF	TGTGCCAGCAGTGAAGAAGAGGGCTCTGGGGCCAACGTCCTGACTTTC
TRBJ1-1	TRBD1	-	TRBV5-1	CASSPGTGIEAFF	TGCGCCAGCAGCCCAGGGACAGGAATTGAAGCTTTCTTT
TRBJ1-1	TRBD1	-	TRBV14	CASSQMTGVNTEAFF	TGTGCCAGCAGCCAGATGACAGGGGTGAACACTGAAGCTTTCTTT
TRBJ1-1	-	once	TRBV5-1	CASSSKDSYTEAFF	TGCGCCAGCAGCTCGAAGGACAGCTACACTGAAGCTTTCTTT
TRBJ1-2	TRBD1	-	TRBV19	CASSTQDRGGYGYTF	TGTGCCAGTAGTACCCAGGACAGGGGGGGCTATGGCTACACCTTC
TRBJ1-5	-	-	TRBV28	CASAGGGSGQPQHF	TGTGCCAGCGCAGGAGGAGGTTCGGGTCAGCCCCAGCATTTT
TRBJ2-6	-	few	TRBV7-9	CASSPLAGEHGANVLTF	TGTGCCAGCAGCCCCCTCGCCGGTGAGCATGGGGCCAACGTCCTGACTTTC
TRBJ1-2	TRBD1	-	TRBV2	CASREWTGFYGYTF	TGTGCCAGCAGGGAGTGGACAGGCTTCTATGGCTACACCTTC
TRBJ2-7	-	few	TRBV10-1	CASSRSSYEQYF	TGCGCCAGCAGTCGGAGCTCCTACGAGCAGTACTTC
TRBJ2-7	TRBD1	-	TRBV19	CASRRTGSSYEQYF	TGTGCCAGTAGACGGACAGGGAGCTCCTACGAGCAGTACTTC
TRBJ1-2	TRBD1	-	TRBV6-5	CASQGDSYGYTF	TGTGCCAGTCAGGGGGACAGCTATGGCTACACCTTC
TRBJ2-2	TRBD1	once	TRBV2	CASSSQGPVTGELFF	TGTGCCAGCAGTTCACAGGGGCCGGTCACCGGGGAGCTGTTTTTT
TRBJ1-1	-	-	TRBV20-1	CSAILGGDFF	TGCAGTGCTATCCTGGGGGGGGATTTCTTT
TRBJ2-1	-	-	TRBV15	CATSRNPGSYNEQFF	TGTGCCACCAGCCGAAATCCGGGCTCCTACAATGAGCAGTTCTTC
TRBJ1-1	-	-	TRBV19	CASSRDRTNTEAFF	TGTGCCAGTAGTCGAGACAGGACAAACACTGAAGCTTTCTTT
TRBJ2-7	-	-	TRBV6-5	CASSLSPQGLYEQYF	TGTGCCAGCAGCCTCTCTCCCCAGGGACTCTACGAGCAGTACTTC
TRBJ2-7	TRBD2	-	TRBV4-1	CASSQGGPAGGRGQYF	TGCGCCAGCAGCCAAGGCGGGCCAGCGGGGGGCCGGGGGCAGTACTTC